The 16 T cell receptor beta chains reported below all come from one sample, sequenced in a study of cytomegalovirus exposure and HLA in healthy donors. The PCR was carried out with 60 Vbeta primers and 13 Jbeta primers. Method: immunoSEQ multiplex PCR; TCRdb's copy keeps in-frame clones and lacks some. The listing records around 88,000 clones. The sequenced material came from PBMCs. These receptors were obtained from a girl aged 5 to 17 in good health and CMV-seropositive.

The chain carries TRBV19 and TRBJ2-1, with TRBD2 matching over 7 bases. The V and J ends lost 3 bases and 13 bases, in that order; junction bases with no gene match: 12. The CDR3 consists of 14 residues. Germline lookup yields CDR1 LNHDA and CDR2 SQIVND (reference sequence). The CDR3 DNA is TGTGCCAGTAGTATTGCACGGGAGGCCTCGGGTCAGTTCTTC. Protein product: CASSIAREASGQFF. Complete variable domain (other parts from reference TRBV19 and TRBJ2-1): DGGITQSPKYLFRKEGQNVTLSCEQNLNHDAMYWYRQDPGQGLRLIYYSQIVNDFQKGDIAEGYSVSREKKESFPLTVTSAQKNPTAFYLCASSIAREASGQFFGPGTRLTVL.

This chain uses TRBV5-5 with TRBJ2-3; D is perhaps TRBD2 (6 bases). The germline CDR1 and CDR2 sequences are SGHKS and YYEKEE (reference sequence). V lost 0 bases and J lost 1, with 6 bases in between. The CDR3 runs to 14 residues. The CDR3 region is CASSLAGGTDTQYF. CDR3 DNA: TGTGCCAGCAGCTTGGCGGGGGGCACAGATACGCAGTATTTT.

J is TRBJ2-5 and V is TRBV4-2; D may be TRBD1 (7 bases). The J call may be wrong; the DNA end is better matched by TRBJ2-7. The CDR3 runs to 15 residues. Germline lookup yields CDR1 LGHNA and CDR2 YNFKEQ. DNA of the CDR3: TGTGCCAGCAGCCAAGAGGAGGGCAGGGGGTACGAGCAGTACTTC. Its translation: CASSQEEGRGYEQYF.

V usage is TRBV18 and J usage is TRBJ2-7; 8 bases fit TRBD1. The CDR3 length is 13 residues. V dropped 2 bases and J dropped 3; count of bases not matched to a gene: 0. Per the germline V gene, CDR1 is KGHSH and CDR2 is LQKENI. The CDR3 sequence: CASSPGTGYEQYV. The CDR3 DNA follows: TGTGCCAGCTCACCAGGGACAGGCTACGAGCAGTACGTC.

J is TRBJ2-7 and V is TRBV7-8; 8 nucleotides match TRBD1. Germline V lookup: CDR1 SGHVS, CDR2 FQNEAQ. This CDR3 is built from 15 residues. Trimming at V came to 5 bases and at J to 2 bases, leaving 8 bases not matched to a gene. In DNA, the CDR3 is TGTGCCAGCAGCCTGGGGGCAGGGGGCGCCTACGAGCAGTACGTC. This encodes CASSLGAGGAYEQYV.

CDR3 loop: CARVSCWTGNSPLHF. CDR3 nucleotides: TGTGCCAGAGTGTCCTGCTGGACAGGCAATTCACCCCTCCACTTT. The rearrangement uses TRBV19 and TRBJ1-6, with 7 bases lining up with TRBD1. Germline V gene lookup returns CDR1 LNHDA and CDR2 SQIVND (reference sequence). The trim removed 9 bases at V and 7 bases at J, leaving 12 bases unmatched. CDR3 length: 15 residues.

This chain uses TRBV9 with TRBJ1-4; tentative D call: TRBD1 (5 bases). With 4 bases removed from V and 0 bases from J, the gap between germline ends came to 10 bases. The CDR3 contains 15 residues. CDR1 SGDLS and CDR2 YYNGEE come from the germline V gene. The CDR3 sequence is CASSLTGSTNEKLFF. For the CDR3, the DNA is TGTGCCAGCAGCCTTACAGGTTCAACTAATGAAAAACTGTTTTTT.

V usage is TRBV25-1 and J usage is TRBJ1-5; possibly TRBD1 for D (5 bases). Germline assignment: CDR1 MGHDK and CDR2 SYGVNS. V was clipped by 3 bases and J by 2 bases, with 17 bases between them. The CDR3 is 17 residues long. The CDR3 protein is CASSEGEVEKGNQPQHF. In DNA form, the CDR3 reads TGTGCCAGCAGTGAGGGGGAGGTGGAGAAGGGCAATCAGCCCCAGCATTTT.

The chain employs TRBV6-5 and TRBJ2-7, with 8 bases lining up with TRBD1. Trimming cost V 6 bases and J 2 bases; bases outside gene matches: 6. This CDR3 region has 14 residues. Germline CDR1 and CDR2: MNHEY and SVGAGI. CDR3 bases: TGTGCCAGCAGCCACAGGGGGGTTCCCTACGAGCAGTACTTC. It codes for CASSHRGVPYEQYF.

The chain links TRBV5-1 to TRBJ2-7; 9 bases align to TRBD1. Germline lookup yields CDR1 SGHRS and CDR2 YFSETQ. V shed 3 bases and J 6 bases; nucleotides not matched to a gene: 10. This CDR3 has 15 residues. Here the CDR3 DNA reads TGCGCCAGCAGCTCACAGGGGGCGGAAGAGAGCGAGCAGTACTTC. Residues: CASSSQGAEESEQYF.

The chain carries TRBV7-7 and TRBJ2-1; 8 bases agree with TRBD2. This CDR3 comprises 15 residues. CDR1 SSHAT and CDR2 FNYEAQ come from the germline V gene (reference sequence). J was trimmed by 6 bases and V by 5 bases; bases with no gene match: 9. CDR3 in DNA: TGTGCCAGCAGCCCGGGACTAGTTTCCCCCAATGAGCAGTTCTTC. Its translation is CASSPGLVSPNEQFF.

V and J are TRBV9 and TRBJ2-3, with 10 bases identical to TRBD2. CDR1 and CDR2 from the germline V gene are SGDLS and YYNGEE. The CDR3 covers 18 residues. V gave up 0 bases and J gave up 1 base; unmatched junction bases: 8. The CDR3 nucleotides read TGTGCCAGCAGCGTAGGGGTAGCGGGGACTAGCGGCACAGATACGCAGTATTTT. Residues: CASSVGVAGTSGTDTQYF.

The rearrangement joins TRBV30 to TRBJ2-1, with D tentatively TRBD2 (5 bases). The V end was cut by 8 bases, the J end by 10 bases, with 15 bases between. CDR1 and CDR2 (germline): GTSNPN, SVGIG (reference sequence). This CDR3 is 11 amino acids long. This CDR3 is CAGESQPEQFF. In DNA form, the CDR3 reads TGTGCCGGGGAGAGCCAGCCCGAGCAGTTCTTC.

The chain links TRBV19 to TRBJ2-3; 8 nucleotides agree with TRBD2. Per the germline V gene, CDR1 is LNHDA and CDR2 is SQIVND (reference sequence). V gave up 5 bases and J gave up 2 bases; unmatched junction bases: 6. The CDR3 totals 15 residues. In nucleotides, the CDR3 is TGTGCCAGTAGTCCCGGGACTAGACTCACAGATACGCAGTATTTT. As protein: CASSPGTRLTDTQYF.

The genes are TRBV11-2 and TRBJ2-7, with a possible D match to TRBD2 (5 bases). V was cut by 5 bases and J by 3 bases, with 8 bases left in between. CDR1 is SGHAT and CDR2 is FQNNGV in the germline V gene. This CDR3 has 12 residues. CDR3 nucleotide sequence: TGTGCCAGCAGCCCGGGATTCTACGAGCAGTACGTC. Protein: CASSPGFYEQYV.

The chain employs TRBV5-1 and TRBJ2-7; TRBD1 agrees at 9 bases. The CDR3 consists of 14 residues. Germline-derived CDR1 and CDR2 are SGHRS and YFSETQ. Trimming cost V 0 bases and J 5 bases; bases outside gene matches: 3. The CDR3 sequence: CASSLGTGDDEQYF. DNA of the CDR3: TGCGCCAGCAGCTTGGGGACAGGGGACGACGAGCAGTACTTC.